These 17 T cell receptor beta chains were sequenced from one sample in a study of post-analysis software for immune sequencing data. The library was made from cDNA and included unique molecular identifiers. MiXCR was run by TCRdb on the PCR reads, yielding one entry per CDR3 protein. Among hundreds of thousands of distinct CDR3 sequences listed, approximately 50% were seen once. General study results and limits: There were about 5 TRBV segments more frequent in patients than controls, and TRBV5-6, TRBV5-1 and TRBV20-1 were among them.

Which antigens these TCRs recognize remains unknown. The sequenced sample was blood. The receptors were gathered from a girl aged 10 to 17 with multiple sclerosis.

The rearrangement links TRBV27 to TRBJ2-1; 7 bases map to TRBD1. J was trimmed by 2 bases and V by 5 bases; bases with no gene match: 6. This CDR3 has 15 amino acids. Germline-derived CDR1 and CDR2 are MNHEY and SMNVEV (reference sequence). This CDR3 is CASSLPGQPYNEQFF. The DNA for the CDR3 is TGTGCCAGCAGTCTACCGGGACAGCCCTACAATGAGCAGTTCTTC.

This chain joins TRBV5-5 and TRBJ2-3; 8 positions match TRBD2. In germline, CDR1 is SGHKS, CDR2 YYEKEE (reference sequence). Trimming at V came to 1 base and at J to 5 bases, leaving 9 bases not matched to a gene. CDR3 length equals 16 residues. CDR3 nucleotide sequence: TGTGCCAGCAGCTTGAATTACGGGAGGGGGGAAGATACGCAGTATTTT. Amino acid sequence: CASSLNYGRGEDTQYF.

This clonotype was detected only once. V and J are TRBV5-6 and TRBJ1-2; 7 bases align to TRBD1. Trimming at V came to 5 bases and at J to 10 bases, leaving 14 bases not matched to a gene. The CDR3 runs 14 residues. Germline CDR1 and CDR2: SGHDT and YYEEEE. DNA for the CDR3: TGTGCCAGCAGTCCCGGGGACAGTCTGCGTGACTACACCTTC. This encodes CASSPGDSLRDYTF. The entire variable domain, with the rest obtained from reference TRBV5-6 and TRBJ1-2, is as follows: DAGVTQSPTHLIKTRGQQVTLRCSPKSGHDTVSWYQQALGQGPQFIFQYYEEEERQRGNFPDRFSGHQFPNYSSELNVNALLLGDSALYLCASSPGDSLRDYTFGSGTRLTVV.

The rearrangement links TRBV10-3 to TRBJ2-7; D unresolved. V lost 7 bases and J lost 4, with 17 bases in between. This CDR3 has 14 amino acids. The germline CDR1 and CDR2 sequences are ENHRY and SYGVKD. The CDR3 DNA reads TGTGCCATCAATAAGGACGGTGCTTTATACGAGCAGTACTTC. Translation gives CAINKDGALYEQYF.

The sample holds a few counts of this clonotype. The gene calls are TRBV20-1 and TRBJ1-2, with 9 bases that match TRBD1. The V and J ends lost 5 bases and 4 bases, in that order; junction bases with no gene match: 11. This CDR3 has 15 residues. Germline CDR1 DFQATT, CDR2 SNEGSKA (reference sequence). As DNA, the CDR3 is TGCAGTGCTCGGCCGGGACAGGGAAGGGCCTATGGCTACACCTTC. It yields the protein CSARPGQGRAYGYTF.

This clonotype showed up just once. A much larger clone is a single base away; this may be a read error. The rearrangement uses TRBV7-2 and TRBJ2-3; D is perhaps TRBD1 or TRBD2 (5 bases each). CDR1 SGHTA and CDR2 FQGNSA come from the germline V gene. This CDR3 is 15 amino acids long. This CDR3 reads CVSSLVGVPTDTQYF. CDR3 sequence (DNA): TGTGTCAGCAGCTTAGTGGGGGTACCCACAGATACGCAGTATTTT.

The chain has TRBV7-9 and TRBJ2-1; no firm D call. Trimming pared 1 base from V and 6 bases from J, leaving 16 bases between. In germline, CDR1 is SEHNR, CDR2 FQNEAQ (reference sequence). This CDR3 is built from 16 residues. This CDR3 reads CASSLVSSPGLNEQFF. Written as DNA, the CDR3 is TGTGCCAGCAGCTTAGTGTCCTCTCCTGGCCTCAATGAGCAGTTCTTC.

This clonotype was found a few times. The CDR3 sequence: CATSTGTSADYEQYF. CDR3 sequence (DNA): TGTGCCACCAGTACCGGGACTAGCGCGGATTACGAGCAGTACTTC. This chain joins TRBV15 and TRBJ2-7; 10 nucleotides line up with TRBD2. CDR3 size: 15 residues. The V gene's germline CDR1 is LNHNV and CDR2 YYDKDF (reference sequence). V shed 6 bases and J 4 bases; nucleotides not matched to a gene: 9.

The CDR3: CASSARRGYGYTF. In nucleotides, the CDR3 is TGTGCCAGCAGTGCCCGACGAGGGTATGGCTACACCTTC. The chain employs TRBV28 and TRBJ1-2; no firm D call. V lost 5 bases and J 5 bases, leaving 12 bases between the germline ends. The germline V gene encodes CDR1 MDHEN and CDR2 SYDVKM. The CDR3 is 13 residues long.

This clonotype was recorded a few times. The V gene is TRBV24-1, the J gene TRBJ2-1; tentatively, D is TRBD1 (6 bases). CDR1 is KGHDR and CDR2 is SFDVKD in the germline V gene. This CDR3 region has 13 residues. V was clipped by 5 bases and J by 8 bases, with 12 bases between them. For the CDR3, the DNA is TGTGCCACCAGTGTCCGGGACACACATGAGCAGTTCTTC. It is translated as CATSVRDTHEQFF.

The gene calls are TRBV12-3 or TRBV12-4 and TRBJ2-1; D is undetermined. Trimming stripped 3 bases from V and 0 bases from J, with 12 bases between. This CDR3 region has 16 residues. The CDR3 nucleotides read TGTGCCAGCAGTTTTAATACACCTCGCTCCTACAATGAGCAGTTCTTC. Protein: CASSFNTPRSYNEQFF.

DNA for the CDR3: TGCAGTGCTAGAGATCGAGGGCGGGCCATGAATGAGCAGTTCTTC. Protein product: CSARDRGRAMNEQFF. The chain is built from TRBV20-1 and TRBJ2-1; possibly TRBD2 for D (5 bases). Trimming left V 0 bases short and J 7 bases short, with 16 bases between. This CDR3 is built from 15 residues. Germline CDR1 reads DFQATT; CDR2 reads SNEGSKA (reference sequence).

The CDR3 is CASSSQGGTDTQYF. CDR3 sequence (DNA): TGTGCCAGCAGCTCGCAGGGGGGCACAGATACGCAGTATTTT. This chain joins TRBV7-9 and TRBJ2-3; TRBD1 matches 7 bases. The V and J ends lost 4 bases and 1 base, in that order; junction bases with no gene match: 2. Germline V lookup: CDR1 SEHNR, CDR2 FQNEAQ (reference sequence). The CDR3 runs 14 residues.

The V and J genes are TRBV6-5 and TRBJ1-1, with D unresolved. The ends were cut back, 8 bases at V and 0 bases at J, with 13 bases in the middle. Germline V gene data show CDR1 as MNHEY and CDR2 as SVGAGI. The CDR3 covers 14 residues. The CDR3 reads CASAGDGVNTEAFF. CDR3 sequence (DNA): TGTGCCAGCGCTGGCGACGGAGTGAACACTGAAGCTTTCTTT.

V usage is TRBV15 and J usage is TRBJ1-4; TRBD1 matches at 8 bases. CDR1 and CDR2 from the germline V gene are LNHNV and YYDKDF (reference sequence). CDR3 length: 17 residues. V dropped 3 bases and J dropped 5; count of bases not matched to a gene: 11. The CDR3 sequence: CATSSTRQGKPNEKLFF. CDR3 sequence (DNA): TGTGCCACCAGCAGCACGCGACAGGGGAAACCGAATGAAAAACTGTTTTTT.

Here the CDR3 DNA reads TGCGCCAGCAGCTTACTTACTGCGAGGACGAACACCGGGGAGCTGTTTTTT. Translated, it gives CASSLLTARTNTGELFF. The V gene is TRBV5-1, the J gene TRBJ2-2, with D unclear. V dropped 2 bases and J dropped 0 bases, with 14 bases sitting between them. CDR1 and CDR2 from the germline V gene are SGHRS and YFSETQ. The CDR3 loop spans 17 amino acids.

The CDR3 spells CASSQEIAQGLRGTTEAFF. CDR3 bases: TGCGCCAGCAGCCAAGAAATTGCACAGGGGCTAAGGGGAACAACTGAAGCTTTCTTT. The chain employs TRBV4-1 and TRBJ1-1; 7 nucleotides agree with TRBD1. V dropped 0 bases and J dropped 5; count of bases not matched to a gene: 18. The CDR3 contains 19 residues. CDR1 MGHRA and CDR2 YSYEKL come from the germline V gene.